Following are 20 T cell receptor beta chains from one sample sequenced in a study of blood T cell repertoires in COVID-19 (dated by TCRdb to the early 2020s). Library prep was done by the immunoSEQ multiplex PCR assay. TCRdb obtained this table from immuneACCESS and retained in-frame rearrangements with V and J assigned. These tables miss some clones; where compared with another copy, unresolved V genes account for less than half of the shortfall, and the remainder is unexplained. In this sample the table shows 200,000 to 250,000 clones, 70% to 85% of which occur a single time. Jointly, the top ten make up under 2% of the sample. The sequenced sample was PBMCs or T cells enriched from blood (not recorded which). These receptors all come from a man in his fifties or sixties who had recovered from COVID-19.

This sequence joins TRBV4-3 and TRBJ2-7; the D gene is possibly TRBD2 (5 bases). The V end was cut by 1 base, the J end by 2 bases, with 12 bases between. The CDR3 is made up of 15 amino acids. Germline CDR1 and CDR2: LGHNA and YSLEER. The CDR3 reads CASSQGYAGTYEQYF. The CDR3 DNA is TGCGCCAGCAGCCAAGGTTACGCCGGGACCTACGAGCAGTACTTC.

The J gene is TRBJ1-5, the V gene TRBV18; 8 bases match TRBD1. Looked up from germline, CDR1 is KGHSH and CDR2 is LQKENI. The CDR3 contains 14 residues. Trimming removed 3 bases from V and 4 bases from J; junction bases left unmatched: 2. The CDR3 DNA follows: TGTGCCAGCTCACCGGACAGGGTTAATCAGCCCCAGCATTTT. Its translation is CASSPDRVNQPQHF.

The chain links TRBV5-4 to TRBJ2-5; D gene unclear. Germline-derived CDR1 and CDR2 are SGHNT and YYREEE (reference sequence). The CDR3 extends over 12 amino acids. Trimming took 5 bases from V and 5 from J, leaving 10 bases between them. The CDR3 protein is CASSFLEETQYF. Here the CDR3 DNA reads TGTGCCAGCAGTTTCCTTGAGGAGACCCAGTACTTC.

The CDR3 nucleotides read TGTGCCAGCAGCTTAGGGGGGACAGGGTGGAGTTCACCCCTCCACTTT. Translation: CASSLGGTGWSSPLHF. V and J are TRBV7-9 and TRBJ1-6, with 9 bases that match TRBD1. The CDR3 spans 16 residues. V gave up 1 base and J gave up 9 bases; unmatched junction bases: 7. Germline assignment: CDR1 SEHNR and CDR2 FQNEAQ (reference sequence).

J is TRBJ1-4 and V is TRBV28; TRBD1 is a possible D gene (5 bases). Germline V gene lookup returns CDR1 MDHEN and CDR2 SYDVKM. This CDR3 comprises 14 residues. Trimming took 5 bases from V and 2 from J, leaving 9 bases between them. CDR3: CASSGGVTNEKLFF. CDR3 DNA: TGTGCCAGCAGTGGGGGGGTGACTAATGAAAAACTGTTTTTT.

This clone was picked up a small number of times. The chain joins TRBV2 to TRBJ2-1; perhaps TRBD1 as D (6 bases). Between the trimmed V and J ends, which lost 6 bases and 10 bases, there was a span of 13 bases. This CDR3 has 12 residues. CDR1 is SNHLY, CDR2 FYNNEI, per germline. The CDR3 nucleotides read TGTGCCAGCAGCCCTGGAGGACAGGAGCAGTTCTTC. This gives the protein CASSPGGQEQFF. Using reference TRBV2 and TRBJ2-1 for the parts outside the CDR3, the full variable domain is EPEVTQTPSHQVTQMGQEVILRCVPISNHLYFYWYRQILGQKVEFLVSFYNNEISEKSEIFDDQFSVERPDGSNFTLKIRSTKLEDSAMYFCASSPGGQEQFFGPGTRLTVL.

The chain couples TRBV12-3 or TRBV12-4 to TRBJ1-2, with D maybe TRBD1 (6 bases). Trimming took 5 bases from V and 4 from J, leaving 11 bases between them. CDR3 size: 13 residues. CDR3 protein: CASSGRGTYGYTF. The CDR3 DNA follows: TGTGCCAGCAGTGGCAGGGGAACCTATGGCTACACCTTC.

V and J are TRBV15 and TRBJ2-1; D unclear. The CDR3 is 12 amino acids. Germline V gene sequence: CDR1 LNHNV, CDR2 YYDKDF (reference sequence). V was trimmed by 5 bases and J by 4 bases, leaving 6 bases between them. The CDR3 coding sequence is TGTGCCACCAGCCCAATGTACAATGAGCAGTTCTTC. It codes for CATSPMYNEQFF.

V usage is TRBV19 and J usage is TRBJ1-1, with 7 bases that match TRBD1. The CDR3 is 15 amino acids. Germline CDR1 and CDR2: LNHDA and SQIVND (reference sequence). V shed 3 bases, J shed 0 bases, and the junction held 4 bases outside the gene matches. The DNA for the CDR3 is TGTGCCAGTAGTATGCAGGGGGGAGTGAACACTGAAGCTTTCTTT. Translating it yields CASSMQGGVNTEAFF. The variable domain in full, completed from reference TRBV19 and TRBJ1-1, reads DGGITQSPKYLFRKEGQNVTLSCEQNLNHDAMYWYRQDPGQGLRLIYYSQIVNDFQKGDIAEGYSVSREKKESFPLTVTSAQKNPTAFYLCASSMQGGVNTEAFFGQGTRLTVV.

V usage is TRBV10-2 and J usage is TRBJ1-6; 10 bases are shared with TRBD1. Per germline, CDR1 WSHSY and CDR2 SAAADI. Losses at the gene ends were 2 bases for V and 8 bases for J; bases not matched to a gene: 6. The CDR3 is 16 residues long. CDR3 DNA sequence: TGCGCCAGCAGTGAGATGGGGGACAGGGGCTATTCACCCCTCCACTTT. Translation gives CASSEMGDRGYSPLHF.

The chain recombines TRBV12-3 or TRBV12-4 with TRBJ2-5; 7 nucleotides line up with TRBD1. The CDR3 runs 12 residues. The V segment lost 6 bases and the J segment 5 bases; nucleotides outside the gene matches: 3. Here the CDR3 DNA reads TGTGCCAGCAGCCCCAGGGGGGAGACCCAGTACTTC. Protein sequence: CASSPRGETQYF.

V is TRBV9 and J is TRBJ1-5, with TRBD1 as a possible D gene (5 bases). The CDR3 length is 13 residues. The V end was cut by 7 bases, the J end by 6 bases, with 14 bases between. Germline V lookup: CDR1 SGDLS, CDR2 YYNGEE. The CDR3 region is CASSPGGGQPQHF. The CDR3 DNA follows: TGTGCCAGCTCCCCGGGCGGGGGTCAGCCCCAGCATTTT.

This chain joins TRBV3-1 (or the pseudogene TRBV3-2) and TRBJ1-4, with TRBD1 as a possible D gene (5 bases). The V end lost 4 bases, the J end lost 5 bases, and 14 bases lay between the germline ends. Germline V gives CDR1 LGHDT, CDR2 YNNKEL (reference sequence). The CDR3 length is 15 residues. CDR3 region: CASSLRGAVNEKLFF. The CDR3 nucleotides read TGTGCCAGCAGCCTCCGCGGGGCTGTGAATGAAAAACTGTTTTTT.

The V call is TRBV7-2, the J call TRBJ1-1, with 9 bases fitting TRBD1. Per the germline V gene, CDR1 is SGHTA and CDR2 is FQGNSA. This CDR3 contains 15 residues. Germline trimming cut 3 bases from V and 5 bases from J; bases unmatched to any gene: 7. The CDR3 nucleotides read TGTGCCAGCAGCTTCCTTACAGGGGGCCTGACTGAAGCTTTCTTT. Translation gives CASSFLTGGLTEAFF. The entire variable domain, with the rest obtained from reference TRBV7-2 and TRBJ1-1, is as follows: GAGVSQSPSNKVTEKGKDVELRCDPISGHTALYWYRQSLGQGLEFLIYFQGNSAPDKSGLPSDRFSAERTGGSVSTLTIQRTQQEDSAVYLCASSFLTGGLTEAFFGQGTRLTVV.

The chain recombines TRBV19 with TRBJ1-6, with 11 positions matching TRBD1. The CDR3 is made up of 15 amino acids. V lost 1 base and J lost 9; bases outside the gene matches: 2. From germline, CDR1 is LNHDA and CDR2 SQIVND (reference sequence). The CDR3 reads CASSIGTGGTSPLHF. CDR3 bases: TGTGCCAGTAGTATAGGGACAGGGGGCACTTCACCCCTCCACTTT.

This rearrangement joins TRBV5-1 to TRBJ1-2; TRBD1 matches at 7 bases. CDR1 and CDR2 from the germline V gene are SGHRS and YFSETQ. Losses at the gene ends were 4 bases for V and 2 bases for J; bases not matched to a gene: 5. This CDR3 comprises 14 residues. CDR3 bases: TGCGCCAGCAGCCCCGGGGGACAGAACTATGGCTACACCTTC. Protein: CASSPGGQNYGYTF.

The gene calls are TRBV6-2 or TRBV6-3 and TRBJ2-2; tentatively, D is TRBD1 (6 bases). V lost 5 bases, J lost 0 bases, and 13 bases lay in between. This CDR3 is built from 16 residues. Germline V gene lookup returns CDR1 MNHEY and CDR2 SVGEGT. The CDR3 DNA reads TGTGCCAGCAGTCTCCGGGACACGGCGAACACCGGGGAGCTGTTTTTT. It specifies CASSLRDTANTGELFF.

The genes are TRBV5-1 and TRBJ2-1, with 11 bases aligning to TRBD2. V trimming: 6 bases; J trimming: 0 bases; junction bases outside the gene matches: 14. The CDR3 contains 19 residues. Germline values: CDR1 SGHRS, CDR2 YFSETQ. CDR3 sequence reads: CASTLRLAGGPSSYNEQFF. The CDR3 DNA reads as TGCGCCAGCACCCTCCGGCTAGCGGGGGGCCCGAGCTCCTACAATGAGCAGTTCTTC.

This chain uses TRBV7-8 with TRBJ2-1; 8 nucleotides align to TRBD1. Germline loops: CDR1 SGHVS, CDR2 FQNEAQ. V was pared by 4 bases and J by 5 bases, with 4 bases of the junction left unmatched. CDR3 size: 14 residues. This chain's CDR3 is CASSSGQVDNEQFF. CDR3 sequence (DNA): TGTGCCAGCAGCTCGGGACAGGTGGACAATGAGCAGTTCTTC.

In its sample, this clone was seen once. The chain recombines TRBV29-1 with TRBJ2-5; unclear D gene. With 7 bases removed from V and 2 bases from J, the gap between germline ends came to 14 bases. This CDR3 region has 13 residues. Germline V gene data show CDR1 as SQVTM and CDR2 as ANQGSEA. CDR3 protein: CSARRVSQETQYF. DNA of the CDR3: TGCAGCGCCCGACGGGTCAGTCAAGAGACCCAGTACTTC.